This T cell receptor beta chain was retrieved from a study of blood T cell repertoires in COVID-19. Study context: There were acute and convalescent COVID-19 samples, and they came from the United States, Italy and Spain.

The data were produced by immunoSEQ multiplex PCR, yet TCRdb's version contains in-frame clones alone and is incomplete. The table records about 68,000 clones, approximately 88% of them present only once. V was clipped by 3 bases and J by 6 bases; unmatched bases: 5. CDR1 and CDR2 from the germline V gene are KGHSH and LQKENI. The CDR3 contains 16 residues. Sequenced sample: peripheral blood. V is TRBV18 and J is TRBJ2-3, with 14 bases aligning to TRBD2. The source of this sequence is a human donor in a cohort sampled during active COVID-19. CDR3 bases: TGTGCCAGCTCACCTGGGACTAGCGGGAGAATGGATACGCAGTATTTT. Protein product: CASSPGTSGRMDTQYF.